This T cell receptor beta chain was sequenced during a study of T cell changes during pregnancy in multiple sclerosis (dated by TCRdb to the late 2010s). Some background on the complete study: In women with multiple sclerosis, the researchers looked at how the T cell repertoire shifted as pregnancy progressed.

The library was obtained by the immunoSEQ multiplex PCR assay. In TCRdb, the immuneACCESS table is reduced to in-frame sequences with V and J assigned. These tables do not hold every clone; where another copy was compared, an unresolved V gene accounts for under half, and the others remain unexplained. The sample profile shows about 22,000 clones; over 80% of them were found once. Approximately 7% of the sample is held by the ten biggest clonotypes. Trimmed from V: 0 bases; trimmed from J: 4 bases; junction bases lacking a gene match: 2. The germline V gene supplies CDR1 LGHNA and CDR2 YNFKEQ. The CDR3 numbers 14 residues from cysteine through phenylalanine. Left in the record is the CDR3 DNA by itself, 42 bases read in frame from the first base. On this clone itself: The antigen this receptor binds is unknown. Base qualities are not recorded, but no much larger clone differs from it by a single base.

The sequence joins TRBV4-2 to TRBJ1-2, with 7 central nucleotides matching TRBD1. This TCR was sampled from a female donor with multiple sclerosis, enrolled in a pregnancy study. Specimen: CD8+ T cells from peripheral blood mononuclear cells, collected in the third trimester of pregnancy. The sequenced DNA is TGTGCCAGCAGCCAAGATCGGACAGGCTATGGCTACACCTTC. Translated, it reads CASSQDRTGYGYTF.